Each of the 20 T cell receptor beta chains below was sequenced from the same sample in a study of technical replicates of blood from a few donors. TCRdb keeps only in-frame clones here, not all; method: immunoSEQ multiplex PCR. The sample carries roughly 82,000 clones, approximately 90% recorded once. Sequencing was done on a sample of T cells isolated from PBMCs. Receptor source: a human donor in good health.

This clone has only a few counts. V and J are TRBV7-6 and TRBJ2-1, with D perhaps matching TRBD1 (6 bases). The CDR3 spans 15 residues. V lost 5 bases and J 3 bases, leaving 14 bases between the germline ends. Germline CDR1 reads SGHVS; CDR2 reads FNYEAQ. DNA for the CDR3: TGTGCCAGCAGCCAACGTTACAGGGTCTACAATGAGCAGTTCTTC. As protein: CASSQRYRVYNEQFF.

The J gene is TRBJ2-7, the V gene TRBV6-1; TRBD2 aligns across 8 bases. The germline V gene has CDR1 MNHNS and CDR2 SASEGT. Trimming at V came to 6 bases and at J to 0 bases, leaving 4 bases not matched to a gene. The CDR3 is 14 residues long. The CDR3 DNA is TGTGCCAGCAGGTTAGCGGGAAGCTCCTACGAGCAGTACTTC. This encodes CASRLAGSSYEQYF.

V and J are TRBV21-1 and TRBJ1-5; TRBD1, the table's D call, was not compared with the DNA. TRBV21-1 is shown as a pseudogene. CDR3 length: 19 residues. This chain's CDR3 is CASSKTETGSLILNQPQHF. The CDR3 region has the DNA TGTGCCAGCAGCAAAACCGAGACAGGTAGCCTAATATTAAATCAGCCCCAGCATTTT.

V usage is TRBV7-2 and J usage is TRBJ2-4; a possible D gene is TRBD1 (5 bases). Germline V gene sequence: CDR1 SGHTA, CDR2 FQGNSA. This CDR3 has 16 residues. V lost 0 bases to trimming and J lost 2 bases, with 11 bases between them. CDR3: CASSLAPGMSKNIQYF. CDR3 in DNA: TGTGCCAGCAGCTTAGCGCCAGGGATGTCCAAAAACATTCAGTACTTC.

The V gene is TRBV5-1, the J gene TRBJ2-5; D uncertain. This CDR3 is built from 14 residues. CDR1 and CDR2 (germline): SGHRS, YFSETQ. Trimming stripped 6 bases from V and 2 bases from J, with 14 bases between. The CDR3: CASIPDSTQETQYF. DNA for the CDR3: TGCGCCAGCATCCCCGACTCAACGCAAGAGACCCAGTACTTC.

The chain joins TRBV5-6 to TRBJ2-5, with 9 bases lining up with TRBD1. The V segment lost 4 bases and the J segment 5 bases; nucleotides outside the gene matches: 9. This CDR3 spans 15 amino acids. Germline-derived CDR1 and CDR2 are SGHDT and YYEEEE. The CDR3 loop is CASSRNRGRLETQYF. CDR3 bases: TGTGCCAGCAGCCGCAACAGGGGGCGGCTGGAGACCCAGTACTTC.

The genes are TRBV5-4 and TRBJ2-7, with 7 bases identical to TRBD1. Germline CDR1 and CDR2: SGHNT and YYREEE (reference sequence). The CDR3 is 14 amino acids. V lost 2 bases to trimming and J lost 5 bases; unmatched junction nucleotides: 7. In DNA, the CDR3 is TGTGCCAGCAGCTTTCGGACAGGTGGCAACGAGCAGTACTTC. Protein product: CASSFRTGGNEQYF.

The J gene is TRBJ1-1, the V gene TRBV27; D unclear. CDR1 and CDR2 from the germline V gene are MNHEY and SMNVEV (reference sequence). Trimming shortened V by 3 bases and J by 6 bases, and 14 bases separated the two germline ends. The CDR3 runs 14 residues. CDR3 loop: CASSFSLRGAEAFF. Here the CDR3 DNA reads TGTGCCAGCAGTTTCTCTTTACGGGGTGCTGAAGCTTTCTTT.

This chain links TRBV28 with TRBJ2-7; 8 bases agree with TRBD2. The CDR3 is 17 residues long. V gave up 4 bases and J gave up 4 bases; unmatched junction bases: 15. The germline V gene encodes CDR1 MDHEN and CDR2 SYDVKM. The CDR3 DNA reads TGTGCCAGCAGTTCTACGTCACTAGCGGAGGGGATTTACGAGCAGTACTTC. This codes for CASSSTSLAEGIYEQYF.

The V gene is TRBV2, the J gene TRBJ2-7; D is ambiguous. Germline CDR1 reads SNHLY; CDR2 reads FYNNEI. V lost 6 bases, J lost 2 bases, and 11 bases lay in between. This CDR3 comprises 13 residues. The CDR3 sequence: CASRLPPTYEQYF. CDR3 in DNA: TGTGCCAGCAGGCTACCTCCTACCTACGAGCAGTACTTC.

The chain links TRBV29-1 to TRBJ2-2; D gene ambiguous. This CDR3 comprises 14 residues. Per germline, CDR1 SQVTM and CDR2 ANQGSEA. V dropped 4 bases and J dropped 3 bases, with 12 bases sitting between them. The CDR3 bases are TGCAGCGTTGTCGGGTCTGAGGACACCGGGGAGCTGTTTTTT. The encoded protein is CSVVGSEDTGELFF.

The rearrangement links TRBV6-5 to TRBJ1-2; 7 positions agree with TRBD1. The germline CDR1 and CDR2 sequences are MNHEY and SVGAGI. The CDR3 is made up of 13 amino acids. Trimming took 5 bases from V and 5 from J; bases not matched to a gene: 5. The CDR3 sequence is CASSPGTVYGYTF. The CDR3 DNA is TGTGCCAGCAGTCCCGGGACAGTATATGGCTACACCTTC.

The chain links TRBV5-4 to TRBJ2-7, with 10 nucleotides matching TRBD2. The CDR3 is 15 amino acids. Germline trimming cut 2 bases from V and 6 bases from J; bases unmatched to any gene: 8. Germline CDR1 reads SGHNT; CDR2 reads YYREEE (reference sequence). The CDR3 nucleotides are TGTGCCAGCAGCTTACGGACTAGCGGTCACCTCGAGCAGTACTTC. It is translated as CASSLRTSGHLEQYF. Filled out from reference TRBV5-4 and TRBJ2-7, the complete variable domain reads ETGVTQSPTHLIKTRGQQVTLRCSSQSGHNTVSWYQQALGQGPQFIFQYYREEENGRGNFPPRFSGLQFPNYSSELNVNALELDDSALYLCASSLRTSGHLEQYFGPGTRLTVT.

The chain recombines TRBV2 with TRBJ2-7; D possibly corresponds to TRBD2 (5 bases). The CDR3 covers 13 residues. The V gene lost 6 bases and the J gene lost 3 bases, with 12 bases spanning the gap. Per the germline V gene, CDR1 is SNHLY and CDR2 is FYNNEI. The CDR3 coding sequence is TGTGCCAGCAGAGCGGACGGAGTCTACGAGCAGTACTTC. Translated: CASRADGVYEQYF.

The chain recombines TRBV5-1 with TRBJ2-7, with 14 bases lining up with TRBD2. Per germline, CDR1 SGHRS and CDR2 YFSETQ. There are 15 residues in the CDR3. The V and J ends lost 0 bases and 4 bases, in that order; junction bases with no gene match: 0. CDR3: CASSLGLAGGYEQYF. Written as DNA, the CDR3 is TGCGCCAGCAGCTTGGGACTAGCGGGGGGGTACGAGCAGTACTTC.

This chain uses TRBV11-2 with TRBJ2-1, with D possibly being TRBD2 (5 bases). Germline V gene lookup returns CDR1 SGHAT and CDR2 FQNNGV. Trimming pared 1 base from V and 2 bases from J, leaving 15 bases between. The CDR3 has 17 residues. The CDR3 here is CASSLGTSHQAYNEQFF. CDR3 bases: TGTGCCAGCAGCTTAGGGACTTCTCACCAAGCCTACAATGAGCAGTTCTTC.

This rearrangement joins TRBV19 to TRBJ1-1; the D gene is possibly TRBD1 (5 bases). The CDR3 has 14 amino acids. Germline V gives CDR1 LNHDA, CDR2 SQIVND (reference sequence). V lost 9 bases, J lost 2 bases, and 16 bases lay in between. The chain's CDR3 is CASGGGWLNTEAFF. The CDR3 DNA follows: TGTGCCAGCGGGGGAGGCTGGCTTAACACTGAAGCTTTCTTT.

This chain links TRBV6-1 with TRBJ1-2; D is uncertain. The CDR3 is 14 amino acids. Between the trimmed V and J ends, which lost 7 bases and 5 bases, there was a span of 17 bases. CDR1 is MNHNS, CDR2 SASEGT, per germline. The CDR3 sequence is CASTPNSVGYGYTF. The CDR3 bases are TGTGCCAGCACCCCTAATTCTGTCGGTTATGGCTACACCTTC.

As DNA, the CDR3 is TGTGCCACAGGGACTAGCGGGGAGACCCAGTACTTC. This translates into CATGTSGETQYF. This chain connects TRBV2 to TRBJ2-5, with 12 bases identical to TRBD2. Per germline, CDR1 SNHLY and CDR2 FYNNEI. CDR3 length: 12 amino acids. V dropped 10 bases and J dropped 5; count of bases not matched to a gene: 2.

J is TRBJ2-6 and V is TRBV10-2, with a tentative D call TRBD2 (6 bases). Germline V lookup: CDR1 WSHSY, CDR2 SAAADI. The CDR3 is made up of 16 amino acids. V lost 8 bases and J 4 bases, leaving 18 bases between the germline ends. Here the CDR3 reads CASGDSTLSGANVLTF. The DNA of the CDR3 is TGCGCCAGCGGGGACTCAACTCTTTCCGGGGCCAACGTCCTGACTTTC.